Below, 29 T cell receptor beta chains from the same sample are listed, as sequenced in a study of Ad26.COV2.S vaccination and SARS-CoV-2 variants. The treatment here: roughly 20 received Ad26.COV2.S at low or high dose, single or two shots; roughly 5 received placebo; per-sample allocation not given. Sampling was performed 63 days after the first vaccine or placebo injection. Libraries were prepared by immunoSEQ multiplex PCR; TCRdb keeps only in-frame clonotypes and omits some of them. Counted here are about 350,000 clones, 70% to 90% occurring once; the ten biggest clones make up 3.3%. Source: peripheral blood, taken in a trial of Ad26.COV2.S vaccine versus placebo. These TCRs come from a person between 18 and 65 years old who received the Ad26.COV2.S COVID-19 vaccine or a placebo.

In nucleotides, the CDR3 is TGTGCCAGCTCACCGGAACGCCAAGAGACCCAGTACTTC. Amino acid sequence: CASSPERQETQYF. The rearrangement joins TRBV18 to TRBJ2-5, with D unclear. Trimming stripped 3 bases from V and 1 base from J, with 6 bases between. The CDR3 is made up of 13 amino acids. Germline lookup yields CDR1 KGHSH and CDR2 LQKENI.

The CDR3 DNA follows: TGTGCCAGCAGCTTAAGGGGACAGGGTCGCCACGAGCAGTACTTC. Amino acid sequence: CASSLRGQGRHEQYF. The gene calls are TRBV7-2 and TRBJ2-7, with 9 bases that match TRBD1. This CDR3 region has 15 residues. The germline V gene has CDR1 SGHTA and CDR2 FQGNSA. The V and J ends lost 2 bases and 5 bases, in that order; junction bases with no gene match: 7.

The DNA for the CDR3 is TGTGCCAGCAGGTATACGACAGGGGAGGGCTACGAGCAGTACTTC. Its translation: CASRYTTGEGYEQYF. The rearrangement links TRBV7-8 to TRBJ2-7; D might be TRBD1 (8 bases). Germline V CDR1 and CDR2: SGHVS, FQNEAQ. The CDR3 loop spans 15 amino acids. The V and J ends lost 6 bases and 3 bases respectively, with 18 bases between them.

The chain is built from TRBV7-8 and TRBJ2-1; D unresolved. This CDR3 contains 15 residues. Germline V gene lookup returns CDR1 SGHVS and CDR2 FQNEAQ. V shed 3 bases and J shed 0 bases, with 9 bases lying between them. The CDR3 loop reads CASSLDQSSYNEQFF. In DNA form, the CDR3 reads TGTGCCAGCAGCTTGGACCAAAGCTCCTACAATGAGCAGTTCTTC.

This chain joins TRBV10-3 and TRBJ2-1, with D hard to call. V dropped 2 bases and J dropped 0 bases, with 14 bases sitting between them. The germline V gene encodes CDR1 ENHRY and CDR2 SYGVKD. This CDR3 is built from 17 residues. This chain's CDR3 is CAISETNSESSYNEQFF. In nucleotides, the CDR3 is TGTGCCATCAGTGAGACCAACAGCGAGAGCTCCTACAATGAGCAGTTCTTC.

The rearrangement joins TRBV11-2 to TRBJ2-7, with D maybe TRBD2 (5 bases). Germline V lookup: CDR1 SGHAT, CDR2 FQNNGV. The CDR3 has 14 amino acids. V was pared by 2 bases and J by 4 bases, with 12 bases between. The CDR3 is CASSLIDGMYEQYF. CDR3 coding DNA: TGTGCCAGCAGCTTAATAGACGGGATGTACGAGCAGTACTTC.

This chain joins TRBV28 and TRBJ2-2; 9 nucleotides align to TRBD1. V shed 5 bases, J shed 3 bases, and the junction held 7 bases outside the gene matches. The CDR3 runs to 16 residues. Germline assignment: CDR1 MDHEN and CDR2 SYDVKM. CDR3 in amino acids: CASSQTGTGYTGELFF. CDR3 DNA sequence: TGTGCCAGCAGTCAGACCGGGACAGGGTACACCGGGGAGCTGTTTTTT.

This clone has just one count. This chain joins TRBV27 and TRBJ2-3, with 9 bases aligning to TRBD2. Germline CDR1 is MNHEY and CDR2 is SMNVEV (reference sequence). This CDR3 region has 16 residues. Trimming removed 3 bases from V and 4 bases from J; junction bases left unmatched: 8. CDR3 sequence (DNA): TGTGCCAGCAGTTTTGCGGGAGGGCCCCCCCCAGATACGCAGTATTTT. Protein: CASSFAGGPPPDTQYF.

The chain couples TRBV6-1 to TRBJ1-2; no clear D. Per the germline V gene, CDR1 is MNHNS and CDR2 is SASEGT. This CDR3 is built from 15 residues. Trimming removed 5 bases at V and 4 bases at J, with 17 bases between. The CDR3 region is CASSPGQWDGYGYTF. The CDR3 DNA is TGTGCCAGCAGTCCCGGTCAGTGGGATGGCTATGGCTACACCTTC.

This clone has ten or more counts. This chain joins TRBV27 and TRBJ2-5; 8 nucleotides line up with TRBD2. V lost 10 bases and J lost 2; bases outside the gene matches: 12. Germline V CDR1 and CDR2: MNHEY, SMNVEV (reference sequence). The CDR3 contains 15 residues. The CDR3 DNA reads TGTGCCACCATACTTCCGGGGGGGGTACAAGAGACCCAGTACTTC. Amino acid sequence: CATILPGGVQETQYF.

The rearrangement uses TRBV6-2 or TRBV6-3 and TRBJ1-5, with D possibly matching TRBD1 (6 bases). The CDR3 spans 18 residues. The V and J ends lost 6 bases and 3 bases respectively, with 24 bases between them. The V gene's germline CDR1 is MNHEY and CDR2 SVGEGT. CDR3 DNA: TGTGCCAGCAGCCCTGATCCGGGGGGCGAATACCCCAATCAGCCCCAGCATTTT. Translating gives CASSPDPGGEYPNQPQHF.

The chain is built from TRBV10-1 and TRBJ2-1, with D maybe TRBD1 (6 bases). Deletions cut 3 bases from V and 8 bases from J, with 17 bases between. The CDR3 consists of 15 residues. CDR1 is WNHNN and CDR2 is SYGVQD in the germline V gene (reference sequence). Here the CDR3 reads CASSEGGKNYHEQFF. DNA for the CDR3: TGCGCCAGCAGTGAAGGGGGTAAGAATTATCATGAGCAGTTCTTC.

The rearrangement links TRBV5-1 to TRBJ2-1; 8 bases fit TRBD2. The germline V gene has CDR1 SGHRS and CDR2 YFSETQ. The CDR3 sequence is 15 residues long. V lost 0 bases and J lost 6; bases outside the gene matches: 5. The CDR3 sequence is CASSLGSSGSNEQFF. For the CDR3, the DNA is TGCGCCAGCAGCTTGGGATCCAGCGGGAGCAATGAGCAGTTCTTC.

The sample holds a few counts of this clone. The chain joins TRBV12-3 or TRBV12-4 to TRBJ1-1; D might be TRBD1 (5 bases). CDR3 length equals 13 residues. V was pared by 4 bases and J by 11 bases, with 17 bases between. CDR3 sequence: CASSYTGRDAAFF. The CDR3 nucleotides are TGTGCCAGCAGTTATACGGGTCGGGACGCGGCTTTCTTT.

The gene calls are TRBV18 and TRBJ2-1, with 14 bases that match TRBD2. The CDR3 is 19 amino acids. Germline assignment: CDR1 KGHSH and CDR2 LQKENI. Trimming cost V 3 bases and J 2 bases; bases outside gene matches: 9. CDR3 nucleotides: TGTGCCAGCTCACCCAGGACTAGCGGGGGGAAGGGGACCTACAATGAGCAGTTCTTC. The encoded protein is CASSPRTSGGKGTYNEQFF.

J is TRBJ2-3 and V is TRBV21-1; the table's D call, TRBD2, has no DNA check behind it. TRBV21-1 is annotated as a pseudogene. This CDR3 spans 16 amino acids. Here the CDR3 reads CASTSDGGKGSLPQYF. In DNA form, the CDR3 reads TGTGCCAGCACCTCAGACGGGGGAAAGGGATCTTTACCGCAGTATTTT.

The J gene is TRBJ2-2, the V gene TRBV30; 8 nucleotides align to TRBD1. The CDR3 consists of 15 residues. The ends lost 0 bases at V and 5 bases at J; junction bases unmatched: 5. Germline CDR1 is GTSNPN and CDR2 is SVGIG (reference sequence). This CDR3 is CAWSVLTGGTGELFF. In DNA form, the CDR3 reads TGTGCCTGGAGTGTACTAACAGGGGGAACCGGGGAGCTGTTTTTT.

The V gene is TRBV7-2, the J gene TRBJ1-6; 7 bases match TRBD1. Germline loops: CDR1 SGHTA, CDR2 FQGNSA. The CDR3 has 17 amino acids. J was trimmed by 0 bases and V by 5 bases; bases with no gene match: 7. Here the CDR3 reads CASSEQTGSSYNSPLHF. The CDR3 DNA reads TGTGCCAGCAGCGAACAGACAGGGAGCTCCTATAATTCACCCCTCCACTTT.

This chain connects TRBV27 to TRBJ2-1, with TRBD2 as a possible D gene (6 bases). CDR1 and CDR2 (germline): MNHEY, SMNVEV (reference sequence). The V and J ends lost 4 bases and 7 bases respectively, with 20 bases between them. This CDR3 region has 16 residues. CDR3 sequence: CASSSDSRDWENEQFF. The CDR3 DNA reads TGTGCCAGCAGTTCCGATTCCCGGGACTGGGAAAATGAGCAGTTCTTC.

The CDR3 spells CATSGSLFRTGRSYEQYF. As DNA, the CDR3 is TGTGCCACCAGCGGAAGCTTATTCCGCACAGGGCGATCCTACGAGCAGTACTTC. This chain joins TRBV15 and TRBJ2-7; tentatively, D is TRBD1 (6 bases). The germline V gene has CDR1 LNHNV and CDR2 YYDKDF (reference sequence). The CDR3 length is 18 residues. The germline V and J ends were trimmed by 5 bases and 1 base, with 24 bases remaining between them.

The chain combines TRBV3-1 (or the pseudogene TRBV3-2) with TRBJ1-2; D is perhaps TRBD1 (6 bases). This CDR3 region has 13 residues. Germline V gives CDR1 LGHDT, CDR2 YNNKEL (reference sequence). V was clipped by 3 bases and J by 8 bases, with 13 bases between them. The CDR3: CASSQADSRGYTF. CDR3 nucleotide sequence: TGTGCCAGCAGCCAGGCGGACAGCCGGGGCTACACCTTC.

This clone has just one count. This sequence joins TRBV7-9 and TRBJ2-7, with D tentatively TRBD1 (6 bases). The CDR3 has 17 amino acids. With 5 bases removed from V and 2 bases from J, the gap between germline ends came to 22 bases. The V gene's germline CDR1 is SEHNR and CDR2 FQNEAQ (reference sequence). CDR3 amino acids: CASSPRTAGGHTYEQYF. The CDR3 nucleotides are TGTGCCAGCAGCCCCCGGACAGCAGGAGGCCATACCTACGAGCAGTACTTC.

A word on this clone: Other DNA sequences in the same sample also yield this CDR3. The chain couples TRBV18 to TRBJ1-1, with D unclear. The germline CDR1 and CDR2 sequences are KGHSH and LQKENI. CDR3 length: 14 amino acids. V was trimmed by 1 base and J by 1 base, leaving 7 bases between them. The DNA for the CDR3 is TGTGCCAGCTCACCACAGGAAGGGAACACTGAAGCTTTCTTT. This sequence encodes CASSPQEGNTEAFF.

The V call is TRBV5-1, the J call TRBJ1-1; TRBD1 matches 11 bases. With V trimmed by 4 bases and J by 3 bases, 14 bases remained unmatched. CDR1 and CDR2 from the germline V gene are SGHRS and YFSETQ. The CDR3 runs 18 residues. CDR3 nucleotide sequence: TGCGCCAGCAGCCCTAAAGGAAAATTGGGACAGGGGGACACTGAAGCTTTCTTT. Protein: CASSPKGKLGQGDTEAFF. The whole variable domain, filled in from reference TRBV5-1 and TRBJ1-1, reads KAGVTQTPRYLIKTRGQQVTLSCSPISGHRSVSWYQQTPGQGLQFLFEYFSETQRNKGNFPGRFSGRQFSNSRSEMNVSTLELGDSALYLCASSPKGKLGQGDTEAFFGQGTRLTVV.

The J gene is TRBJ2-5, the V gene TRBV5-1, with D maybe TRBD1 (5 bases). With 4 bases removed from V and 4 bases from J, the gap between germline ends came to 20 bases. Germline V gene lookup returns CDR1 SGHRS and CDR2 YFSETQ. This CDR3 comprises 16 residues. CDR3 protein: CASSVLTGVMGETQYF. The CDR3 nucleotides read TGCGCCAGCAGCGTGCTCACAGGTGTCATGGGAGAGACCCAGTACTTC.

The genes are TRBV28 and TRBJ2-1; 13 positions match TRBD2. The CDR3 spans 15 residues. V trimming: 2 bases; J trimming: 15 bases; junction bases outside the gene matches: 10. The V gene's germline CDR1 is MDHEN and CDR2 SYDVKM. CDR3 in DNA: TGTGCCAGCAGTTTACCCAGGACTAGCGGGAGATTCGCGTTCTTC. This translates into CASSLPRTSGRFAFF.

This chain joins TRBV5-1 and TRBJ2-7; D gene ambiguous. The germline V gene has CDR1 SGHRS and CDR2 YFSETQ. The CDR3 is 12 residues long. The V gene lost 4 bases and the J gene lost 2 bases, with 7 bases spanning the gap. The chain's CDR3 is CASSEPPYEQYF. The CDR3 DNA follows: TGCGCCAGCAGCGAGCCCCCCTACGAGCAGTACTTC.

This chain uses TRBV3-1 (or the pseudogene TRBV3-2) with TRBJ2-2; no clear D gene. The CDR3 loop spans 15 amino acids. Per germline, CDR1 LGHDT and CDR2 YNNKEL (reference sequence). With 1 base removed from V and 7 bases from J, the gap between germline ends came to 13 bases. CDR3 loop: CASSQVAGFHGELFF. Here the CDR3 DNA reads TGTGCCAGCAGCCAAGTTGCCGGATTTCACGGGGAGCTGTTTTTT.

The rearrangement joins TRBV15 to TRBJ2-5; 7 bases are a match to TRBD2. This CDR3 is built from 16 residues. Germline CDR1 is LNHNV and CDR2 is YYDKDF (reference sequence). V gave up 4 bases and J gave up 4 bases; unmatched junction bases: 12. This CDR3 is CATSIGSAGELETQYF. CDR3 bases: TGTGCCACCAGCATAGGGTCGGCGGGAGAATTAGAGACCCAGTACTTC.